These 29 T cell receptor beta chains share one sample of origin, sequenced in a study of shared clonotypes between healthy human individuals. Assay used: immunoSEQ multiplex PCR; TCRdb lists only in-frame clones, some missing. Of about 490,000 clones in the sample, approximately 80% were seen once. Sequencing used PBMCs. The receptors shown here come from a woman between 40 and 55 years old in good health. Some clones in this sample may be carry-over from other donors' samples.

This clone appeared a single time. This chain connects TRBV7-8 to TRBJ2-7; no reliable D call. The CDR3 spans 16 residues. CDR1 is SGHVS, CDR2 FQNEAQ, per germline. V was cut by 4 bases and J by 0 bases, with 16 bases left in between. In DNA, the CDR3 is TGTGCCAGCAGCTCGAGTGGCCTTCAGAGCTCCTACGAGCAGTACTTC. It encodes CASSSSGLQSSYEQYF.

This chain joins TRBV10-3 and TRBJ2-2, with 8 bases that match TRBD2. Germline-derived CDR1 and CDR2 are ENHRY and SYGVKD. The CDR3 is 11 residues long. Trimming at V came to 10 bases and at J to 10 bases, leaving 5 bases not matched to a gene. The DNA for the CDR3 is TGTGCCAGTCGGGGGGGAGAGGAGCTGTTTTTT. Translating gives CASRGGEELFF.

For the CDR3, the DNA is TGTGCCAGCAGCAAAGCCCAAAGACGGGACGGCTACTCTGGGGCCAACGTCCTGACTTTC. The encoded protein is CASSKAQRRDGYSGANVLTF. The chain couples TRBV21-1 to TRBJ2-6. TRBV21-1 is assigned pseudogene status. The CDR3 totals 20 residues.

The J gene is TRBJ2-7, the V gene TRBV30, with TRBD2 identical over 7 bases. V lost 0 bases, J lost 0 bases, and 14 bases stayed unmatched. Germline V lookup: CDR1 GTSNPN, CDR2 SVGIG (reference sequence). This CDR3 comprises 18 residues. This CDR3 reads CAWSVPRPSGEDSYEQYF. CDR3 DNA: TGTGCCTGGAGTGTACCCCGCCCTAGCGGCGAAGACTCCTACGAGCAGTACTTC.

The chain uses TRBV6-5 and TRBJ2-1; 10 nucleotides agree with TRBD1. J was trimmed by 6 bases and V by 6 bases; bases with no gene match: 2. Germline lookup yields CDR1 MNHEY and CDR2 SVGAGI. The CDR3 totals 13 residues. The chain's CDR3 is CASRRTGGNEQFF. The CDR3 nucleotides read TGTGCCAGCAGGCGGACAGGGGGCAATGAGCAGTTCTTC.

V usage is TRBV5-8 and J usage is TRBJ1-5; the D is unclear. The CDR3 totals 15 residues. Trimming stripped 1 base from V and 2 bases from J, with 10 bases between. CDR1 and CDR2 from the germline V gene are SGHTS and YDEGEE. CDR3 nucleotide sequence: TGTGCCAGCAGCTTGAGTCGGGGTGGCAATCAGCCCCAGCATTTT. Translating it yields CASSLSRGGNQPQHF.

The chain joins TRBV5-6 to TRBJ1-5; the D gene is possibly TRBD1 (5 bases). The CDR3 extends over 15 amino acids. Germline lookup yields CDR1 SGHDT and CDR2 YYEEEE. Trimming cost V 2 bases and J 5 bases, with 14 bases left between them. The CDR3 coding sequence is TGTGCCAGCAGCTTAGAGGGGTCGGCTGATCAGCCCCAGCATTTT. It yields the protein CASSLEGSADQPQHF.

This sequence joins TRBV30 and TRBJ2-2; unclear D gene. The CDR3 is 11 residues long. CDR1 and CDR2 from the germline V gene are GTSNPN and SVGIG (reference sequence). Between the trimmed V and J ends, which lost 3 bases and 6 bases, there was a span of 5 bases. In DNA, the CDR3 is TGTGCCTGGAGGGGTTCCGGGGAGCTGTTTTTT. This gives the protein CAWRGSGELFF.

To note about this clone: With a far larger clone one base away, a read error is the likely cause. Different DNA sequences within this sample yield the same CDR3. The CDR3 bases are TGCGCCACCAGCAGAGGCCCTCTAGGTGGCTACACCTTC. Its protein is CATSRGPLGGYTF. The chain is built from TRBV15 and TRBJ1-2; D gene ambiguous. Germline V gene data show CDR1 as LNHNV and CDR2 as YYDKDF (reference sequence). This CDR3 is 13 amino acids long.

This clone was recorded at least ten times. Within the sample, other DNA sequences also encode this same CDR3. The chain carries TRBV30 and TRBJ2-2; 7 bases align to TRBD2. This CDR3 has 15 amino acids. V lost 4 bases, J lost 3 bases, and 8 bases stayed unmatched. The germline CDR1 and CDR2 sequences are GTSNPN and SVGIG (reference sequence). The DNA for the CDR3 is TGTGCCTGGATATTAGCGGGTCTTGACACCGGGGAGCTGTTTTTT. This sequence encodes CAWILAGLDTGELFF.

This clone was seen a handful of times. This chain uses TRBV9 with TRBJ2-5, with TRBD1 as a possible D gene (5 bases). Trimming shortened V by 0 bases and J by 0 bases, and 12 bases separated the two germline ends. The CDR3 is 16 amino acids. Per germline, CDR1 SGDLS and CDR2 YYNGEE. This CDR3 reads CASSVDPKGYQETQYF. The CDR3 coding sequence is TGTGCCAGCAGCGTAGACCCCAAGGGGTACCAAGAGACCCAGTACTTC.

The chain couples TRBV4-3 to TRBJ2-5; TRBD2 aligns across 10 bases. The CDR3 loop spans 16 amino acids. The germline V gene has CDR1 LGHNA and CDR2 YSLEER. The trim removed 4 bases at V and 5 bases at J, leaving 10 bases unmatched. The CDR3 spells CASSPGLAARWETQYF. The CDR3 nucleotides read TGCGCCAGCAGCCCCGGACTAGCGGCCCGTTGGGAGACCCAGTACTTC.

This clone has only one observation. The CDR3 DNA reads TGTGCCAGCAGCTCCGGACAGGGCTCTGGAAACACCATATATTTT. The encoded protein is CASSSGQGSGNTIYF. The J gene is TRBJ1-3, the V gene TRBV7-9, with 8 bases aligning to TRBD1. V lost 4 bases, J lost 0 bases, and 2 bases stayed unmatched. The germline V gene encodes CDR1 SEHNR and CDR2 FQNEAQ (reference sequence). The CDR3 runs 15 residues.

A single count supports this clone. This chain links TRBV5-1 with TRBJ2-1; perhaps TRBD2 as D (5 bases). V gave up 1 base and J gave up 5 bases, with 13 bases separating them. Germline CDR1 reads SGHRS; CDR2 reads YFSETQ. The CDR3 is 15 amino acids. The CDR3: CASSLLTGRDNEQFF. In DNA, the CDR3 is TGCGCCAGCAGCTTGTTGACGGGGAGAGACAATGAGCAGTTCTTC.

The chain recombines TRBV7-9 with TRBJ2-5; D is ambiguous. Germline V lookup: CDR1 SEHNR, CDR2 FQNEAQ (reference sequence). The CDR3 length is 14 residues. V was trimmed by 2 bases and J by 0 bases, leaving 7 bases between them. The CDR3 protein is CASSLFQDQETQYF. Here the CDR3 DNA reads TGTGCCAGCAGCTTATTCCAGGACCAAGAGACCCAGTACTTC.

The chain links TRBV29-1 to TRBJ2-7; the match to TRBD2 covers 8 bases. The CDR3 runs 15 residues. The V segment lost 8 bases and the J segment 0 bases; nucleotides outside the gene matches: 12. The germline gives CDR1 SQVTM, CDR2 ANQGSEA. The CDR3 DNA is TGCAGCATTCGTTTCCGGGAGGGCCCCTCCTACGAGCAGTACTTC. It translates to CSIRFREGPSYEQYF.

CDR3 DNA sequence: TGTGCCAGCAGTTTAACGCAGGGGCTAGGACAGCCCCAGCATTTT. Amino acid sequence: CASSLTQGLGQPQHF. V gene TRBV27 combines with J gene TRBJ1-5, with D perhaps TRBD1 (6 bases). Deletions cut 2 bases from V and 7 bases from J, with 15 bases between. The CDR3 is made up of 15 amino acids. Germline V gene lookup returns CDR1 MNHEY and CDR2 SMNVEV (reference sequence).

In the case of this clone: The sample holds other DNA sequences that translate to the same CDR3. This chain joins TRBV19 and TRBJ1-5; a weak D match, TRBD1 (5 bases). CDR3 length: 13 residues. Germline V lookup: CDR1 LNHDA, CDR2 SQIVND (reference sequence). The V end was cut by 3 bases, the J end by 7 bases, with 10 bases between. The CDR3 nucleotides read TGTGCCAGTAGTATTTTGGGGGGACAGCCCCAGCATTTT. Translating it yields CASSILGGQPQHF.

The chain recombines TRBV27 with TRBJ1-1, with D perhaps matching TRBD1 (6 bases). This CDR3 is built from 15 residues. Per the germline V gene, CDR1 is MNHEY and CDR2 is SMNVEV (reference sequence). Trimming took off 10 bases at V and 6 bases at J, with 24 bases between the two ends. The DNA of the CDR3 is TGTGCCAAAATGCCCGGGGCCAGGGGTCTCGCTGAAGCTTTCTTT. It codes for CAKMPGARGLAEAFF.

CDR3 in amino acids: CASSQGTLGTADSGNTIYF. CDR3 sequence (DNA): TGCGCCAGCAGCCAAGGGACCTTAGGAACGGCAGACTCTGGAAACACCATATATTTT. V and J are TRBV5-1 and TRBJ1-3, with a possible D match to TRBD1 (5 bases). CDR1 is SGHRS, CDR2 YFSETQ, per germline. V was cut by 4 bases and J by 0 bases, with 23 bases left in between. CDR3 length: 19 residues. Variable domain in full (rest from reference TRBV5-1 and TRBJ1-3): KAGVTQTPRYLIKTRGQQVTLSCSPISGHRSVSWYQQTPGQGLQFLFEYFSETQRNKGNFPGRFSGRQFSNSRSEMNVSTLELGDSALYLCASSQGTLGTADSGNTIYFGEGSWLTVV.

Points on this clone: Compared with germline, one end of the junction differs, possibly owing to a read error. The chain is built from TRBV19 and TRBJ2-5; D is uncertain. Germline values: CDR1 LNHDA, CDR2 SQIVND (reference sequence). The CDR3 contains 12 residues. This chain's CDR3 is CASNSTQATQYF. The DNA for the CDR3 is TGTGCCAGTAACTCTACCCAAGCGACCCAGTACTTC. The whole variable domain, filled in from reference TRBV19 and TRBJ2-5, reads DGGITQSPKYLFRKEGQNVTLSCEQNLNHDAMYWYRQDPGQGLRLIYYSQIVNDFQKGDIAEGYSVSREKKESFPLTVTSAQKNPTAFYLCASNSTQATQYFGPGTRLLVL.

CDR3 in amino acids: CASSSLQGFHEQFF. DNA for the CDR3: TGTGCCAGCAGTTCCTTACAGGGTTTTCATGAGCAGTTCTTC. The V and J genes are TRBV28 and TRBJ2-1; possibly TRBD1 for D (6 bases). The germline CDR1 and CDR2 sequences are MDHEN and SYDVKM. The V gene lost 4 bases and the J gene lost 8 bases, with 15 bases spanning the gap. The CDR3 runs to 14 residues.

At least ten counts were recorded for this clone. CDR3 sequence reads: CASSSPTGANVLTF. The CDR3 region has the DNA TGTGCCAGCAGTTCACCGACAGGGGCCAACGTCCTGACTTTC. This chain joins TRBV28 and TRBJ2-6; the D is unclear. This CDR3 comprises 14 residues. V was cut by 4 bases and J by 4 bases, with 8 bases left in between. Germline CDR1 and CDR2: MDHEN and SYDVKM.

The CDR3 coding sequence is TGTGCCAGCAGCCCTCTCGGACTAGCGGGAGCTTACGAGCAGTACTTC. Encoded protein: CASSPLGLAGAYEQYF. The J gene is TRBJ2-7, the V gene TRBV14; 13 nucleotides align to TRBD2. The length of the CDR3 is 16 residues. Unmatched junction bases numbered 7, after V lost 4 bases and J lost 4 bases. Germline CDR1 is SGHDN and CDR2 is FVKESK.

This rearrangement joins TRBV28 to TRBJ2-2, with D maybe TRBD2 (6 bases). The germline V gene has CDR1 MDHEN and CDR2 SYDVKM. The CDR3 spans 18 residues. V was shortened by 7 bases and J by 8 bases, with 29 bases between the two germline ends. CDR3 region: CASIPVGLIGGRRGELFF. In nucleotides, the CDR3 is TGTGCCAGCATCCCTGTAGGCCTTATCGGTGGGAGGCGAGGGGAGCTGTTTTTT.

This sequence joins TRBV11-2 and TRBJ1-1; D call uncertain. The CDR3 covers 15 residues. Trimming took off 3 bases at V and 0 bases at J, with 11 bases between the two ends. Germline lookup yields CDR1 SGHAT and CDR2 FQNNGV. This chain's CDR3 is CASSFLDRVNTEAFF. The CDR3, as DNA: TGTGCCAGCAGCTTTTTGGACCGAGTGAACACTGAAGCTTTCTTT.

The chain recombines TRBV4-2 with TRBJ2-6; D gene unclear. Deletions cut 0 bases from V and 4 bases from J, with 4 bases between. CDR3 length: 14 amino acids. The germline V gene has CDR1 LGHNA and CDR2 YNFKEQ. The chain's CDR3 is CASSQEFGANVLTF. The CDR3 region has the DNA TGTGCCAGCAGCCAAGAATTCGGGGCCAACGTCCTGACTTTC.

The genes are TRBV7-9 and TRBJ2-1, with D tentatively TRBD1 (6 bases). Trimming removed 5 bases from V and 8 bases from J, with 16 bases in between. Germline lookup yields CDR1 SEHNR and CDR2 FQNEAQ (reference sequence). There are 14 residues in the CDR3. DNA for the CDR3: TGTGCCAGCAGCCGCAACCAAGGGGGACATGAGCAGTTCTTC. It codes for CASSRNQGGHEQFF.

This chain joins TRBV5-1 and TRBJ1-1; no reliable D call. CDR1 is SGHRS and CDR2 is YFSETQ in the germline V gene. This CDR3 is 14 amino acids long. Trimming took 0 bases from V and 4 from J, leaving 10 bases between them. The DNA of the CDR3 is TGCGCCAGCAGCTTGGATGGCAGAAGCACTGAAGCTTTCTTT. Translated: CASSLDGRSTEAFF.